The clone carrying this T cell receptor (beta chain) appeared once. Its antigen is as yet unknown. Unsorted libraries were prepared from 2 million PBMCs held at -80 C. This sample was included in a study of neurological immune-mediated disorders. General study findings and limits: Across subjects, expanded clones had no CDR3 amino acid sequences in common, pointing to private repertoires in all groups.

Germline loops: CDR1 SGHRS, CDR2 YFSETQ. The CDR3 is 15 residues long. Trimming took 4 bases from V and 7 from J; bases not matched to a gene: 12. TCRdb redid the calling of the 5' RACE reads with MiXCR, one entry per CDR3 protein. The sample comprises 45,000 to 55,000 distinct CDR3 sequences, about 9.4% of which are singletons, and approximately 22% rests with the top ten. The clonotype was recovered from a woman in her thirties or forties with HTLV-1-associated myelopathy (HAM/TSP). The chain joins TRBV5-1 to TRBJ2-7, with 9 nucleotides matching TRBD1. The sample was PBMCs. The CDR3 nucleotides read TGCGCCAGCAGCCCCCAACCGGGACAGGGTTCGGAGCAGTACTTC. It yields the protein CASSPQPGQGSEQYF.